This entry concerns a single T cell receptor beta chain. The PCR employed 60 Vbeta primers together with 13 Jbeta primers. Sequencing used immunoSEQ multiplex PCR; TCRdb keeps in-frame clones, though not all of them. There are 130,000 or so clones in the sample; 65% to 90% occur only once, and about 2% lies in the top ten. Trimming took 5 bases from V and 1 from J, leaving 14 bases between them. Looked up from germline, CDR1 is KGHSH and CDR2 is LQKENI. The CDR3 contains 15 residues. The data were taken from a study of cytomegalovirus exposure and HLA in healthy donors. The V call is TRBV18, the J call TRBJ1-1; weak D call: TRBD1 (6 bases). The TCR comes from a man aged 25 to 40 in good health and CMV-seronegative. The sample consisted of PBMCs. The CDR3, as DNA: TGTGCCAGCTCATCCGGACAGATACAGAACACTGAAGCTTTCTTT. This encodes CASSSGQIQNTEAFF.